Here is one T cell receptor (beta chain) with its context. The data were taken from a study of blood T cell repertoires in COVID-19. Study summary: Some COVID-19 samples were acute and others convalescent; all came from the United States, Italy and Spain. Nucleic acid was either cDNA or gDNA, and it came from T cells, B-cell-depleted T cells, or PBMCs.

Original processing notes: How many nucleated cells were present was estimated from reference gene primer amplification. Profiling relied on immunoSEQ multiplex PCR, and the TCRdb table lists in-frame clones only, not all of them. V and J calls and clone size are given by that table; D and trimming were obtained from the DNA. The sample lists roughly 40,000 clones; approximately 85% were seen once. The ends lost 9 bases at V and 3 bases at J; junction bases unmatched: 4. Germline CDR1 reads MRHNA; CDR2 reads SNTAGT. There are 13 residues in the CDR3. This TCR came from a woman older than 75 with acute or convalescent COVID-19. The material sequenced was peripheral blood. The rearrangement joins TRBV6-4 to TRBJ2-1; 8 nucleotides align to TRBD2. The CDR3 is CARGGRRYNEQFF. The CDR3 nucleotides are TGTGCCAGAGGCGGGAGGCGCTACAATGAGCAGTTCTTC.